This TCR beta chain is drawn from a study of blood T cell repertoires in COVID-19. V trimming: 4 bases; J trimming: 5 bases; junction bases outside the gene matches: 7. This CDR3 comprises 15 residues. The germline gives CDR1 SGHRS, CDR2 YFSETQ. Measured with immunoSEQ multiplex PCR; TCRdb has only the in-frame clones, and not every one. The data hold 200,000 to 300,000 clones, with roughly 80% observed a single time. The chain has TRBV5-1 and TRBJ1-1; 11 nucleotides line up with TRBD1. The receptor was derived from a man in his fifties or sixties with acute or convalescent COVID-19. Sequencing was performed on peripheral blood. The CDR3 nucleotides read TGCGCCAGCAGCGACCGGACAGGGGGCGGTACTGAAGCTTTCTTT. Residues: CASSDRTGGGTEAFF.